This TCR beta chain was recorded in a study of blood T cell repertoires in COVID-19. A word on this clone: Other DNA sequences in the same sample also yield this CDR3.

The V gene's germline CDR1 is MNHEY and CDR2 SVGEGT. J was trimmed by 4 bases and V by 2 bases; bases with no gene match: 3. This CDR3 contains 15 residues. Some clones are missing from TCRdb's copy, which holds only in-frame ones; the method was immunoSEQ multiplex PCR. The sample shows some 290,000 clones, around nine tenths of them seen only once. Residents of around 24 US areas, aged about 18 to 89 years, made up the participants. Assignment of participants to cohorts was predicated upon participant-reported clinical history. Within the 2 weeks before study entry, each person in the exposed group met a COVID-19 case.

The sequenced sample consisted of PBMCs or T cells enriched from blood (not recorded which). The clonotype comes from a woman aged 25 to 39 who had been exposed to COVID-19. This chain uses TRBV6-2 or TRBV6-3 with TRBJ2-2, with 8 bases matching TRBD2. The chain's CDR3 is CASSYGLAGTGELFF. The CDR3 DNA sequence: TGTGCCAGCAGTTACGGGCTAGCGGGCACCGGGGAGCTGTTTTTT.